The sequence of this T cell receptor (beta chain) was determined in a study of T-cell reconstitution after alpha-beta-depleted transplantation in children. Regarding the study as a whole: Approximately two months post-transplant, alpha-beta T cells reportedly originated from several hundred expanded graft clones. Some patients' high day-60 TCRbeta diversity was attributed to recipient cells surviving conditioning.

The CDR3 extends over 18 amino acids. The J segment lost 3 bases and the V segment lost 3 bases, leaving 15 bases of the junction unmatched. Germline loops: CDR1 KGHSH, CDR2 LQKENI. Unique molecular identifiers were incorporated during preparation of the TCRbeta library. TCRdb ran MiXCR on the PCR reads and lists one entry per CDR3 protein. The profile shows fewer than 550,000 distinct CDR3 sequences, around 15% of them singletons. As to this clonotype: Its specificity is unknown.

The TCR sequence derives from a boy less than two years old who had a stem cell transplant for Wiskott-Aldrich syndrome, so the T cells may come from the graft donor. The sequenced sample was PBMCs, mostly from graft donor cells, obtained 360 days after TCRalphabeta/CD19-depleted stem cell transplant. V usage is TRBV18 and J usage is TRBJ2-5; 8 nucleotides align to TRBD1. The DNA of the CDR3 is TGTGCCAGCTCACCGGACTGGGCAGGGGGCATGTTCGAAGAGACCCAGTACTTC. This gives the protein CASSPDWAGGMFEETQYF.